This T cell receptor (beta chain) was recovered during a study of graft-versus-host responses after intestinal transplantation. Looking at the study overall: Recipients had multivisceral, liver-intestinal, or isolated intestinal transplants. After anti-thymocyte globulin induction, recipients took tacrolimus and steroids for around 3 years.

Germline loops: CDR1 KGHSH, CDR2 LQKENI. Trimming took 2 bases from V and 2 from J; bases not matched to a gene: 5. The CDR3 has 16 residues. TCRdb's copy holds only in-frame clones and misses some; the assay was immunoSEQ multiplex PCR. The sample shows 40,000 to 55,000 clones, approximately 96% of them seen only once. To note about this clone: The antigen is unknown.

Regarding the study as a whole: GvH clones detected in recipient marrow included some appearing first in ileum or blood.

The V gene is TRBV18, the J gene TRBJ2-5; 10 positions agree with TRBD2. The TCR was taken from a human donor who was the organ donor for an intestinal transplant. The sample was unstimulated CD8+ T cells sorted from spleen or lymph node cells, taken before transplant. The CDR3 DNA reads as TGTGCCAGCTCACCATATACAGCGGGGGGGCAAGAGACCCAGTACTTC. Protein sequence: CASSPYTAGGQETQYF. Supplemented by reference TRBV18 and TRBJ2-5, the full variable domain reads NAGVMQNPRHLVRRRGQEARLRCSPMKGHSHVYWYRQLPEEGLKFMVYLQKENIIDESGMPKERFSAEFPKEGPSILRIQQVVRGDSAAYFCASSPYTAGGQETQYFGPGTRLLVL.